This TCR beta chain comes out of a study of early T cells in non-severe SARS-CoV-2 infection. Study-level information: Bulk RNA from unsorted whole blood was sequenced; chains were unpaired.

Per the germline V gene, CDR1 is MGHDK and CDR2 is SYGVNS. V trimming: 1 base; J trimming: 5 bases; junction bases outside the gene matches: 17. The CDR3 runs 19 residues. Individual cDNA molecules were tagged with unique molecular identifiers, the study reported. TCRdb re-called the 5' RACE reads through MiXCR, storing one row per CDR3 protein. The sample lists roughly 60,000 distinct CDR3 sequences, around 12% seen once, with about 5% in the top ten. This clonotype came up a few times. The sample comprised whole blood. This sequence originates from an adult who was a healthcare worker with PCR-confirmed SARS-CoV-2 infection or an uninfected control (not recorded which). The V and J genes are TRBV25-1 and TRBJ2-1, with 7 bases matching TRBD2. The DNA of the CDR3 is TGTGCCAGCAGTGAATTATTCGGGGCTGCGGGAGAGGAACACAATGAGCAGTTCTTC. Translating gives CASSELFGAAGEEHNEQFF.